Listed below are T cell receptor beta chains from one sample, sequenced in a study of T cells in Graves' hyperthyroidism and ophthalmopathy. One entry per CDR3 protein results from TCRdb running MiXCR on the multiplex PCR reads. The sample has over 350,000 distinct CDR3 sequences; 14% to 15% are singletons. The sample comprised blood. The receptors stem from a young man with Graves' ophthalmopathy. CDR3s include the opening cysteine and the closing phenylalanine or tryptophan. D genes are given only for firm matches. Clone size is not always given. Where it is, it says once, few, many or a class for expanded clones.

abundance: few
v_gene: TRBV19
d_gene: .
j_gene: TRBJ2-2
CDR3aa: CASSIGRRGAGELFF
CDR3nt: TGTGCCAGTAGTATCGGGCGAAGGGGGGCCGGGGAGCTGTTTTTT

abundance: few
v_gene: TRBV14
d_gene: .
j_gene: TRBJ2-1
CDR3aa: CASSHLAFSYNEQFF
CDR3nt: TGTGCCAGCAGCCACCTAGCGTTCTCCTACAATGAGCAGTTCTTC

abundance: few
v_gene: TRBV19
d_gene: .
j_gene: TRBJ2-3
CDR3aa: CASSMIQGSTDTQYF
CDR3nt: TGTGCCAGTAGTATGATCCAGGGAAGCACAGATACGCAGTATTTT

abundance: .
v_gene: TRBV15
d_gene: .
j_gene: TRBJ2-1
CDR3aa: CATSREGAAHYNEQFF
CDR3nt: TGTGCCACCAGCAGAGAGGGGGCGGCCCACTACAATGAGCAGTTCTTC

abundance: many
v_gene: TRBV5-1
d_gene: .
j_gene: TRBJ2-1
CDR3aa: CASSLAGTISSYNEQFF
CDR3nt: TGCGCCAGCAGCTTGGCCGGGACAATTAGCTCCTACAATGAGCAGTTCTTC

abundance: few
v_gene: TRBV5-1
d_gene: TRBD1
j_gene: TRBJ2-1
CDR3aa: CASSLDSGTGSYNEQFF
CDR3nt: TGCGCCAGCAGCTTGGATTCCGGGACAGGGTCCTACAATGAGCAGTTCTTC

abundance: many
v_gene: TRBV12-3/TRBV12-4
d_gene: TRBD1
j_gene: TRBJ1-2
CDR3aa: CASSTVDRGLYNTF
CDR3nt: TGTGCCAGCAGTACAGTCGACAGGGGGCTCTACAACACCTTC

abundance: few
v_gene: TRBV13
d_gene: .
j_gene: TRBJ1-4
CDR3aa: CASRRGGPFANEKLFF
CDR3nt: TGTGCCAGCAGAAGAGGGGGGCCCTTCGCTAATGAAAAACTGTTTTTT

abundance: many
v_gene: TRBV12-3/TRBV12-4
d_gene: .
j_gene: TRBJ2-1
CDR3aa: CATQPLLVSSGEQFF
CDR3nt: TGTGCCACTCAACCCCTACTCGTCTCTAGTGGTGAGCAGTTCTTC

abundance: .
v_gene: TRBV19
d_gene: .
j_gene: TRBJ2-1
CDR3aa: CASSWGQVNEQFF
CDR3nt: TGTGCCAGCTCTTGGGGGCAGGTCAATGAGCAGTTCTTC

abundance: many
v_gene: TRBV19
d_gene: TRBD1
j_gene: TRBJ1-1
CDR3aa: CASSTGTGKVQPEAFF
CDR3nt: TGTGCCAGTAGTACCGGGACAGGGAAAGTCCAACCTGAAGCTTTCTTT

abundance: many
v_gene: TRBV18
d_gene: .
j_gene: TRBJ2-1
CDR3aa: CASSRQATYNEQFF
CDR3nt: TGTGCCAGCTCAAGGCAGGCCACCTACAATGAGCAGTTCTTC

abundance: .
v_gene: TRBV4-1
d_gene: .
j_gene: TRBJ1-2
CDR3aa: CASSQRGTDPYTF
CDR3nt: TGCGCCAGCAGCCAAAGGGGGACGGATCCCTACACCTTC

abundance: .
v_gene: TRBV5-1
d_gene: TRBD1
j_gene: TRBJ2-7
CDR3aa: CASSLEGQGNEQYF
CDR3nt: TGCGCCAGCAGCTTGGAGGGACAGGGGAACGAGCAGTACTTC

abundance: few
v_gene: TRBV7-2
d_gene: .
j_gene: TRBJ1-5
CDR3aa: CASSFRWNQPQHF
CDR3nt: TGTGCCAGCAGCTTTAGGTGGAATCAGCCCCAGCATTTT

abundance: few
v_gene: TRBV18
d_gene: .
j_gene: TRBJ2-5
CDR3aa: CASSPSYLGETQYF
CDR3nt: TGTGCCAGCTCACCTAGCTATTTGGGGGAGACCCAGTACTTC

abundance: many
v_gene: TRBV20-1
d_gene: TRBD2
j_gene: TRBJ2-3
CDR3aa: CSYGLAATDTQYF
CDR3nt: TGCAGCTACGGACTAGCGGCCACAGATACGCAGTATTTT

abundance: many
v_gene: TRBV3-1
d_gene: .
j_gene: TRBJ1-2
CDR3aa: CASSPRWSKGPRVDYGYTF
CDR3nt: TGTGCCAGCAGCCCACGATGGTCCAAGGGGCCCAGGGTGGACTATGGCTACACCTTC

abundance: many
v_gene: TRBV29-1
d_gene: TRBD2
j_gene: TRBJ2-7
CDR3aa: CSVVGLAGPYEQYF
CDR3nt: TGCAGCGTGGTTGGACTAGCGGGGCCCTACGAGCAGTACTTC

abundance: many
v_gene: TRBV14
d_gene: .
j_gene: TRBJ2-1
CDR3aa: CASSQGWSYNEQFF
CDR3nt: TGTGCCAGCAGCCAGGGATGGTCCTACAATGAGCAGTTCTTC

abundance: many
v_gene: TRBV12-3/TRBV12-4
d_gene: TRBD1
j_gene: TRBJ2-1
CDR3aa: CASSLWRTGDNEQFF
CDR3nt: TGTGCCAGCAGTTTATGGCGGACAGGGGACAATGAGCAGTTCTTC

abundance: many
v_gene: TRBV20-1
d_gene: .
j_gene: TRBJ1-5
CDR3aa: CSARERGLGNQPQHF
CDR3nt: TGCAGTGCTAGAGAAAGGGGACTCGGGAATCAGCCCCAGCATTTT

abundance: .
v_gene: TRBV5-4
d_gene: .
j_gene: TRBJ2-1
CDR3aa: CASTTGTGVIAGGFGSYNEQFF
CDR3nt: TGTGCCAGCACCACCGGGACAGGGGTAATAGCGGGAGGGTTTGGGTCCTACAATGAGCAGTTCTTC

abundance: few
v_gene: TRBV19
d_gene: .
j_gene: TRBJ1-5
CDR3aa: CASTDLGGGSNQPQHF
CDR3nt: TGTGCCAGTACTGATCTCGGGGGTGGGAGCAATCAGCCCCAGCATTTT

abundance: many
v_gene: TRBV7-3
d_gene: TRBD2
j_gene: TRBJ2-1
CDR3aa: CASSSRDYGSEQFF
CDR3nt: TGTGCCAGCAGCTCCCGGGACTACGGATCTGAGCAGTTCTTC

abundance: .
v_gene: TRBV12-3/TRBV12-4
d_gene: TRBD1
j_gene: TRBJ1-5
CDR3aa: CASRPRTGDQPQHF
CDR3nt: TGTGCCAGCAGACCCAGGACAGGGGATCAGCCCCAGCATTTT

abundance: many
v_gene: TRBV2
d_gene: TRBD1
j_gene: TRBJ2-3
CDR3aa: CASSWTGGADTQYF
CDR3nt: TGTGCCAGCAGTTGGACAGGGGGCGCGGATACGCAGTATTTT

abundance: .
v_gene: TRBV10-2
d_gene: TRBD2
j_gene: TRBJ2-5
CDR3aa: CATIPRLAGGGGETQYF
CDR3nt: TGCGCCACCATACCCCGGCTAGCGGGGGGAGGGGGGGAGACCCAGTACTTC

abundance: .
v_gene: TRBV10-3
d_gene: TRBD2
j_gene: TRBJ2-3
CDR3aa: CAIRLGTSGRWGTDTQYF
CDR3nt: TGTGCCATCAGACTCGGGACTAGCGGGAGGTGGGGCACAGATACGCAGTATTTT

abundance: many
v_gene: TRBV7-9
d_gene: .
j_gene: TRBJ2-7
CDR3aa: CASARSPTYEQYF
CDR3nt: TGTGCCAGCGCGAGGAGTCCGACCTACGAGCAGTACTTC

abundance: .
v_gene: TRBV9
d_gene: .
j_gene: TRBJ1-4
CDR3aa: CASSVAGREKLFF
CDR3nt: TGTGCCAGCAGCGTAGCCGGGCGTGAAAAACTGTTTTTT

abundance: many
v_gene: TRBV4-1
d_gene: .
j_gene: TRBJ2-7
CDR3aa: CASSQPLGTYEQYF
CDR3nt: TGCGCCAGCAGCCAACCGTTAGGGACCTACGAGCAGTACTTC

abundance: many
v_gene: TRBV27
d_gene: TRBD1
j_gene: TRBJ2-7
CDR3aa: CASTPEGDRGYEQYF
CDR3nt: TGTGCCAGCACCCCGGAAGGGGACAGGGGCTACGAGCAGTACTTC

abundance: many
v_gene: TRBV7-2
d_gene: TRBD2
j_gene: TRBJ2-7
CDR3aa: CASHDWGGEQYF
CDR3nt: TGTGCCAGCCACGATTGGGGGGGCGAGCAGTACTTC

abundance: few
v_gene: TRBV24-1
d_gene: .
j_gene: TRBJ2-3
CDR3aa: CATSRKGTQYF
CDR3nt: TGTGCCACCAGTAGAAAGGGTACGCAGTATTTT

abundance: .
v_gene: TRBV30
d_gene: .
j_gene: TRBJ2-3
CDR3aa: CAWSAQGGTDTQYF
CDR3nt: TGTGCCTGGAGTGCTCAAGGTGGCACAGATACGCAGTATTTT

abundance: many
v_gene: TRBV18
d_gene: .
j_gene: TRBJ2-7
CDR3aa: CASSSYPSYEQYF
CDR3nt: TGTGCCAGCTCATCTTACCCTTCCTACGAGCAGTACTTC

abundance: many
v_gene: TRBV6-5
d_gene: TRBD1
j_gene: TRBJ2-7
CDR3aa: CASSYSPGQGHEQYF
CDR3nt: TGTGCCAGCAGTTACTCGCCGGGACAGGGTCACGAGCAGTACTTC

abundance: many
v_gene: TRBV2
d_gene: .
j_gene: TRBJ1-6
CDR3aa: CASSEVANSPLHF
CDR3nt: TGTGCCAGCAGTGAAGTAGCTAATTCACCCCTCCACTTT

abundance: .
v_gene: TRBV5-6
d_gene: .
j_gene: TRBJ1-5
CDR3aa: CASSSRTGMLANQPQHF
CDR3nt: TGTGCCAGCAGCAGCAGAACTGGGATGTTGGCGAATCAGCCCCAGCATTTT

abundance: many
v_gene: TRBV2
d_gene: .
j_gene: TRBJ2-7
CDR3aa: CASSPRGLTNYEQYF
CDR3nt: TGTGCCAGCAGCCCCCGGGGGCTAACAAACTACGAGCAGTACTTC

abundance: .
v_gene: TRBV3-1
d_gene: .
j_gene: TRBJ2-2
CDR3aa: CASSQDREGGSGELFF
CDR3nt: TGTGCCAGCAGCCAAGATCGCGAAGGGGGGTCCGGGGAGCTGTTTTTT

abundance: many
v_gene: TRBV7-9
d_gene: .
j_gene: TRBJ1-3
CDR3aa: CASTPGSPIPNTIYF
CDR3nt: TGTGCCAGCACCCCGGGGTCACCGATTCCAAACACCATATATTTT

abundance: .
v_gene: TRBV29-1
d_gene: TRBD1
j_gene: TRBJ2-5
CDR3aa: CSVRGQGLETQYF
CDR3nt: TGCAGCGTTAGGGGACAGGGGTTGGAGACCCAGTACTTC

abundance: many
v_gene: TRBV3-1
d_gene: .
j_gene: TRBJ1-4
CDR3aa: CASSQGRQPNEKLFF
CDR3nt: TGTGCCAGCAGCCAAGGACGTCAGCCTAATGAAAAACTGTTTTTT

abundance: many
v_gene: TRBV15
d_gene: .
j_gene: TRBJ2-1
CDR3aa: CATSRDTNRDNEQFF
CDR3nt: TGTGCCACCAGCAGAGATACAAACAGGGACAATGAGCAGTTCTTC

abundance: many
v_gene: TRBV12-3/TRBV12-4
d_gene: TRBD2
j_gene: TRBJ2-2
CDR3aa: CATIPTSGSHTGELFF
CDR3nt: TGTGCCACCATACCGACTAGCGGGAGCCACACCGGGGAGCTGTTTTTT

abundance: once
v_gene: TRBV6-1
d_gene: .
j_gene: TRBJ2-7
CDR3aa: CASSETPSYEQYF
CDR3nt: TGTGCCAGCAGTGAAACACCCTCCTACGAGCAGTACTTC

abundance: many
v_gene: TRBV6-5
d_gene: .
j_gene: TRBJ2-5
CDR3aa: CASSYGEEGQETQYF
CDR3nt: TGTGCCAGCAGTTACGGGGAGGAGGGGCAAGAGACCCAGTACTTC

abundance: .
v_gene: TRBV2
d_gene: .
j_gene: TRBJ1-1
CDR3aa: CASWGGEAFF
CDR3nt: TGTGCCAGCTGGGGGGGAGAAGCTTTCTTT

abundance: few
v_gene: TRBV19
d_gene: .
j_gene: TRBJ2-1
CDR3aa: CASSIFHEQFF
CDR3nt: TGTGCCAGTAGTATATTTCATGAGCAGTTCTTC

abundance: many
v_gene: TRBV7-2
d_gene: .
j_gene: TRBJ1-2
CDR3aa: CASNWGRDYGYTF
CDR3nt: TGTGCCAGCAACTGGGGCAGGGACTATGGCTACACCTTC

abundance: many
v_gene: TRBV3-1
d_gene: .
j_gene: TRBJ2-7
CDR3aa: CASSPRSRSEQYF
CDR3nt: TGTGCCAGCAGCCCTAGATCACGGTCGGAGCAGTACTTC